These 22 T cell receptor beta chains were all obtained from the same sample, sequenced in a study of T cell repertoires in cytomegalovirus infection. In TCRdb, the reads were re-called with MiXCR into one record per CDR3 protein. The repertoire holds more than 400,000 distinct CDR3 sequences, with around 27% as singletons. The source material was PBMCs. The origin of the receptors is a human donor in good health (CMV status not recorded). Some clones in this sample may be carry-over from other donors' samples.

CDR3 loop: CASSIDSGGGLKEQFF. The CDR3 nucleotides read TGTGCCAGTAGTATAGATAGCGGGGGGGGGCTCAAAGAGCAGTTCTTC. The V gene is TRBV19, the J gene TRBJ2-1; 11 bases align to TRBD2. Germline V gives CDR1 LNHDA, CDR2 SQIVND (reference sequence). The length of the CDR3 is 16 residues. The ends lost 0 bases at V and 10 bases at J; junction bases unmatched: 8.

This clonotype appeared many times. This chain uses TRBV7-8 with TRBJ2-3, with D hard to call. Germline CDR1 is SGHVS and CDR2 is FQNEAQ. Trimming removed 4 bases from V and 4 bases from J, with 21 bases in between. The length of the CDR3 is 17 residues. CDR3 DNA sequence: TGTGCCAGCAGCTCCTATGGCCCTGGGTCTCCCGCAGATACGCAGTATTTT. Protein: CASSSYGPGSPADTQYF.

Written as DNA, the CDR3 is TGTGCCAGCAGCTTAGAGTCAGGCTCCTACGAGCAGTACTTC. Its protein product is CASSLESGSYEQYF. This chain joins TRBV11-2 and TRBJ2-7; D unresolved. This CDR3 has 14 residues. Trimming took 0 bases from V and 0 from J, leaving 6 bases between them. Germline V gives CDR1 SGHAT, CDR2 FQNNGV.

The V gene is TRBV6-1, the J gene TRBJ1-2, with D perhaps matching TRBD1 (6 bases). The CDR3 spans 15 residues. Germline CDR1 and CDR2: MNHNS and SASEGT. The ends were cut back, 5 bases at V and 4 bases at J, with 17 bases in the middle. As DNA, the CDR3 is TGTGCCAGCAGTCCCTCGGGAACAGGGACCTATGGCTACACCTTC. It translates to CASSPSGTGTYGYTF.

V and J are TRBV5-1 and TRBJ1-1, with a possible D match to TRBD1 (5 bases). CDR1 and CDR2 from the germline V gene are SGHRS and YFSETQ. V was cut by 2 bases and J by 1 base, with 9 bases left in between. CDR3 length equals 14 residues. Written as DNA, the CDR3 is TGCGCCAGCAGCTTCCCCGACAGGAACACTGAAGCTTTCTTT. It specifies CASSFPDRNTEAFF.

This chain uses TRBV19 with TRBJ2-5, with D tentatively TRBD1 (5 bases). The germline CDR1 and CDR2 sequences are LNHDA and SQIVND (reference sequence). V was shortened by 5 bases and J by 0 bases, with 10 bases between the two germline ends. This CDR3 has 14 amino acids. As DNA, the CDR3 is TGTGCCAGTAGTCCGACAGAGTACCAAGAGACCCAGTACTTC. It specifies CASSPTEYQETQYF.

The chain links TRBV7-8 to TRBJ1-5, with 11 positions matching TRBD1. The CDR3 loop spans 15 amino acids. J was trimmed by 6 bases and V by 5 bases; bases with no gene match: 6. The germline gives CDR1 SGHVS, CDR2 FQNEAQ. The CDR3 sequence is CASSPRTGGFQPQHF. The CDR3 nucleotides read TGTGCCAGCAGCCCGCGGACAGGGGGCTTTCAGCCCCAGCATTTT.

This clonotype was detected ten times or more. The chain couples TRBV7-2 to TRBJ2-7, with 10 nucleotides matching TRBD2. The CDR3 is 16 amino acids. Unmatched junction bases numbered 10, after V lost 5 bases and J lost 3 bases. In germline, CDR1 is SGHTA, CDR2 FQGNSA. CDR3 nucleotides: TGTGCCAGCAGCCCTATTGGGACTAGCGCCCGCTACGAGCAGTACTTC. The encoded protein is CASSPIGTSARYEQYF.

The chain employs TRBV29-1 and TRBJ2-5, with TRBD1 matching over 7 bases. The CDR3 runs 14 residues. V was clipped by 6 bases and J by 5 bases; unmatched bases: 12. The germline gives CDR1 SQVTM, CDR2 ANQGSEA. The CDR3 sequence: CSVPSTGNLETQYF. For the CDR3, the DNA is TGCAGCGTGCCCTCGACAGGGAATCTGGAGACCCAGTACTTC. Filled out from reference TRBV29-1 and TRBJ2-5, the complete variable domain reads SAVISQKPSRDICQRGTSLTIQCQVDSQVTMMFWYRQQPGQSLTLIATANQGSEATYESGFVIDKFPISRPNLTFSTLTVSNMSPEDSSIYLCSVPSTGNLETQYFGPGTRLLVL.

The gene calls are TRBV19 and TRBJ2-3; a possible D gene is TRBD1 (7 bases). Looked up from germline, CDR1 is LNHDA and CDR2 is SQIVND (reference sequence). The CDR3 has 16 residues. V lost 7 bases to trimming and J lost 4 bases, with 21 bases between them. Here the CDR3 DNA reads TGTGCCAGTACCCCAGGGGGGATCTCCGGCCCAGATACGCAGTATTTT. This translates into CASTPGGISGPDTQYF. The whole variable domain, filled in from reference TRBV19 and TRBJ2-3, reads DGGITQSPKYLFRKEGQNVTLSCEQNLNHDAMYWYRQDPGQGLRLIYYSQIVNDFQKGDIAEGYSVSREKKESFPLTVTSAQKNPTAFYLCASTPGGISGPDTQYFGPGTRLTVL.

CDR3 DNA sequence: TGTGCCAGCAGGAAAGGACTAGCGGGAGTAAGTGAGCAGTTCTTC. It codes for CASRKGLAGVSEQFF. This chain uses TRBV6-2 or TRBV6-3 with TRBJ2-1, with 13 positions matching TRBD2. The CDR3 runs to 15 residues. The V gene's germline CDR1 is MNHEY and CDR2 SVGEGT. J was trimmed by 9 bases and V by 6 bases; bases with no gene match: 8.

This sequence joins TRBV6-5 and TRBJ2-5; D call uncertain. From germline, CDR1 is MNHEY and CDR2 SVGAGI. Trimming shortened V by 2 bases and J by 2 bases, and 9 bases separated the two germline ends. CDR3 length: 14 residues. CDR3 DNA sequence: TGTGCCAGCAGTTACGGCACCTTACAAGAGACCCAGTACTTC. This sequence encodes CASSYGTLQETQYF.

V is TRBV6-2 or TRBV6-3 and J is TRBJ2-3, with D unresolved. The germline CDR1 and CDR2 sequences are MNHEY and SVGEGT. V shed 6 bases and J shed 5 bases, with 18 bases lying between them. CDR3 length: 15 residues. CDR3 sequence reads: CASSRPAPRIDTQYF. The CDR3 coding sequence is TGTGCCAGCAGCCGCCCGGCCCCGAGGATAGATACGCAGTATTTT.

This clonotype was detected only a few times. The gene calls are TRBV2 and TRBJ1-2, with no clear D. This CDR3 contains 15 residues. Germline V gives CDR1 SNHLY, CDR2 FYNNEI. V lost 6 bases, J lost 2 bases, and 16 bases lay in between. The CDR3 is CASSPLWDTNYGYTF. In DNA, the CDR3 is TGTGCCAGCAGCCCCCTTTGGGATACCAACTATGGCTACACCTTC.

CDR3 protein: CSVVRGLAGVRETQYF. The DNA of the CDR3 is TGCAGCGTTGTGAGGGGACTAGCGGGGGTCCGAGAGACCCAGTACTTC. The rearrangement joins TRBV29-1 to TRBJ2-5; the match to TRBD2 covers 14 bases. J was trimmed by 4 bases and V by 4 bases; bases with no gene match: 8. This CDR3 is 16 amino acids long. Germline CDR1 and CDR2: SQVTM and ANQGSEA.

This clonotype was observed a few times. The chain combines TRBV7-3 with TRBJ2-1, with TRBD2 identical over 7 bases. This CDR3 is 15 amino acids long. Germline trimming cut 1 base from V and 4 bases from J; bases unmatched to any gene: 4. CDR1 and CDR2 (germline): SGHTA, FQGTGA. The CDR3 here is CASSLNWGGYNEQFF. The CDR3 nucleotides are TGTGCCAGCAGCTTAAACTGGGGGGGATACAATGAGCAGTTCTTC.

This clonotype has just a few counts. This chain links TRBV7-2 with TRBJ2-1; the D is unclear. Germline assignment: CDR1 SGHTA and CDR2 FQGNSA. The V end lost 8 bases, the J end lost 9 bases, and 17 bases lay between the germline ends. The CDR3 length is 13 residues. The CDR3 sequence: CASGVAVPIEQFF. As DNA, the CDR3 is TGTGCCAGCGGGGTTGCGGTTCCCATTGAGCAGTTCTTC.

The table lists this clonotype with a count of one. The genes are TRBV12-3 or TRBV12-4 and TRBJ2-4, with D hard to call. Trimming removed 4 bases from V and 8 bases from J, with 12 bases in between. This CDR3 comprises 13 residues. The DNA for the CDR3 is TGTGCCAGCAGTTCGACGGGTTTGGACATTCAGTACTTC. This translates into CASSSTGLDIQYF.

In this sample, this clonotype turned up a few times. V gene TRBV7-4 combines with J gene TRBJ2-7, with D perhaps matching TRBD2 (5 bases). The V and J ends lost 8 bases and 2 bases respectively, with 10 bases between them. Germline V CDR1 and CDR2: SGHVT, SQSDAQ. This CDR3 region has 12 residues. DNA of the CDR3: TGTGCCAGCGCCCTAGCCCCCTACGAGCAGTACTTC. Its translation is CASALAPYEQYF.

This chain uses TRBV25-1 with TRBJ2-7, with 8 positions matching TRBD2. The CDR3 spans 12 residues. Trimming took 10 bases from V and 3 from J; bases not matched to a gene: 5. CDR1 and CDR2 from the germline V gene are MGHDK and SYGVNS. CDR3 protein: CANPGTSYEQYV. CDR3 nucleotide sequence: TGTGCCAACCCAGGGACTAGCTACGAGCAGTACGTC.

The rearrangement joins TRBV10-2 to TRBJ2-1; 12 bases line up with TRBD2. Trimming at V came to 7 bases and at J to 10 bases, leaving 11 bases not matched to a gene. The CDR3 is 15 residues long. The germline V gene encodes CDR1 WSHSY and CDR2 SAAADI. CDR3 nucleotides: TGCGCCAGCATGATGACTAGCGGGAGTCCTGGGGAGCAGTTCTTC. This encodes CASMMTSGSPGEQFF.

The chain employs TRBV6-5 and TRBJ1-3, with 8 bases that match TRBD1. V was clipped by 5 bases and J by 0 bases; unmatched bases: 3. From germline, CDR1 is MNHEY and CDR2 SVGAGI. This CDR3 region has 15 residues. In DNA form, the CDR3 reads TGTGCCAGCAGTACAACAGGGGGCTCTGGAAACACCATATATTTT. Its translation is CASSTTGGSGNTIYF.